The T cell receptor beta chain under discussion was sequenced for a study of control samples from healthy donors and cancer patients. This clone appeared a single time. Germline assignment: CDR1 MNHNS and CDR2 SASEGT. V lost 4 bases and J lost 8, with 14 bases in between. The CDR3 extends over 14 amino acids. This table comes from immunoSEQ multiplex PCR, and its TCRdb copy is limited to in-frame clones, with some not included. The table lists roughly 55,000 clones, around 90% of them singletons, with less than 2% in the top ten. The sequenced sample consisted of PBMCs. The sequence came from a man between 35 and 55 years old with colorectal cancer. The rearrangement uses TRBV6-1 and TRBJ1-4; tentative D call: TRBD1 (6 bases). DNA for the CDR3: TGTGCCAGCAGTGGAGCAGGGGCGGGGGAAAAACTGTTTTTT. As protein: CASSGAGAGEKLFF.